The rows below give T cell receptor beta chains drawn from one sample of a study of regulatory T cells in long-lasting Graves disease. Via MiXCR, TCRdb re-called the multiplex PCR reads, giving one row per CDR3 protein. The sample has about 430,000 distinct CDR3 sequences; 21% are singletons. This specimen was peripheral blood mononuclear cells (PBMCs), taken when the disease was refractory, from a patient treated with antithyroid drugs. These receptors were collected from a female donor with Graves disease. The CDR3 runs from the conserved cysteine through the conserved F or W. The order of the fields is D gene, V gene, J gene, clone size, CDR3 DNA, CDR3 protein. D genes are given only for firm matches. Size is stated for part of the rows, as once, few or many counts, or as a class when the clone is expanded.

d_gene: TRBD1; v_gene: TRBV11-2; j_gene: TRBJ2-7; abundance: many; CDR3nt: TGTGCCAGCAGCTTTGACAGGGGGTACGAGCAGTACTTC; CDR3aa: CASSFDRGYEQYF
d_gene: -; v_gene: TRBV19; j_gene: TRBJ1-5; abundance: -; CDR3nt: TGTGCCAGTAGTATGGCAGGGCCCCAGCCCCAGCATTTT; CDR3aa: CASSMAGPQPQHF
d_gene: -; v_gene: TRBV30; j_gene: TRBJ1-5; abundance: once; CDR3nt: TGTGCCTGGAATAGGAAAAGCAATCAGCCCCAGCATTTT; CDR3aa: CAWNRKSNQPQHF
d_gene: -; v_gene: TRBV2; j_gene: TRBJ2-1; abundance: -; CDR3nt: TGTGCCAGCAGTGGTAGAGTGGTCGACAATGAGCAGTTCTTC; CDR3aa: CASSGRVVDNEQFF
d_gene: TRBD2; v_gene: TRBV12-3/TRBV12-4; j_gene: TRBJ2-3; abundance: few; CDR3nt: TGTGCCAGCAGTCCAACCGTTCCTAGCGGGAGTACAGATACGCAGTATTTT; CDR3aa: CASSPTVPSGSTDTQYF
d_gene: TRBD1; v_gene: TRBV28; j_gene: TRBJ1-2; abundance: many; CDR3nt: TGTGCCAGCAGTTCAGGACAGGCCATGTTGTATGGCTACACCTTC; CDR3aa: CASSSGQAMLYGYTF
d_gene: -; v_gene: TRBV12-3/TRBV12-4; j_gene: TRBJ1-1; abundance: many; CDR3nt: TGTGCCAGCTCGGAGTCTATGATGACTGAAGCTTTCTTT; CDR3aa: CASSESMMTEAFF
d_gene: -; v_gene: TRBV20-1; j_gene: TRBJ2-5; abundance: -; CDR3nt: TGCAGTGCTCCGTCGATGGGCCTCCAAGAGACCCAGTACTTC; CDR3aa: CSAPSMGLQETQYF
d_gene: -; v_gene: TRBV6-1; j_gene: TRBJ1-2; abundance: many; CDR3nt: TGTGCCAGCAGTGAAGCGATTTTCTATGGCTACACCTTC; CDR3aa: CASSEAIFYGYTF
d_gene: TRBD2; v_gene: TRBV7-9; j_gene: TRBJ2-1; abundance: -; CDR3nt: TGTGCCAGCAGCTCATTCGCCGGGACTAGCTTTAGGTTACAAGATGAGCAGTTCTTC; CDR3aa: CASSSFAGTSFRLQDEQFF
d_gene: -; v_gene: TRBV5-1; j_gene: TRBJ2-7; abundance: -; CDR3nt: TGCGCCAGCAGCTTGGTGGGGGGTCAGGGCGAGCAGTACTTC; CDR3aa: CASSLVGGQGEQYF
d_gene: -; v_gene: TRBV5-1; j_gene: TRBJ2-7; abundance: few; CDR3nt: TGCGCCAGCAGCTTGGGGACTAACTACGAGCAGTACTTC; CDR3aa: CASSLGTNYEQYF
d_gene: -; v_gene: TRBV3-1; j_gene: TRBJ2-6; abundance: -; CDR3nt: TGTGCCAGCAGCCAAGTAGGTCCCGCCGGGCCAGGTGCCAACGTCCTGACTTTC; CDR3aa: CASSQVGPAGPGANVLTF
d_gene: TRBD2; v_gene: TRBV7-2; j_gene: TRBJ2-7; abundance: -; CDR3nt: TGTGCCAGCAGCTTAGTCGGGACTACGGAGAACGAGCAGTACTTC; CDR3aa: CASSLVGTTENEQYF
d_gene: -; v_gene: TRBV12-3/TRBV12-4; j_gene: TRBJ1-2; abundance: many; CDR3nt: TGTGCCAGCAGTTTAGATGGGTCTAACTATGGCTACACCTTC; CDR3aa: CASSLDGSNYGYTF
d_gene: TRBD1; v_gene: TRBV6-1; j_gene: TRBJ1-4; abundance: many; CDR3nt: TGTGCCAGCAGAAGAGAGACAGGGCTTAATGAAAAACTGTTTTTT; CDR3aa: CASRRETGLNEKLFF
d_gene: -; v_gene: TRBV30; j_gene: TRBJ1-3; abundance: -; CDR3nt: TGTGCCTGGATTTTTGGAAACACCATATATTTT; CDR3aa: CAWIFGNTIYF
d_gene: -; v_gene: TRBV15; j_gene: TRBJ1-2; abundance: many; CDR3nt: TGTGCCACCAGCAGAGAAAAGGGATCGGACTATGGCTACACCTTC; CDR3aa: CATSREKGSDYGYTF
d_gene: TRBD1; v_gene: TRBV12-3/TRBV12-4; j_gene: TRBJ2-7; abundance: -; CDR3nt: TGTGCCAGCAGTTTATATTGGGACAGGGGCTCCTACGAGCAGTACTTC; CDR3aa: CASSLYWDRGSYEQYF
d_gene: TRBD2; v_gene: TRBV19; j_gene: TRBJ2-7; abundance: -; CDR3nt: TGTGCCAGTAGTCCCGGGACTAGCGGGAGGGACGAGCAGTACTTC; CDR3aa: CASSPGTSGRDEQYF
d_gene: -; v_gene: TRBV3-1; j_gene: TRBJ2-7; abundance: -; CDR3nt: TGTGCCAGCAGCCAAGAAATTCCTAGAATATCCTACGAGCAGTACTTC; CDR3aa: CASSQEIPRISYEQYF
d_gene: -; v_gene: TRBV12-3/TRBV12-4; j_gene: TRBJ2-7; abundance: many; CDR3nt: TGTGCCAGCAGTTTAGAGACAGGTAAAGAGCAGTACTTC; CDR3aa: CASSLETGKEQYF
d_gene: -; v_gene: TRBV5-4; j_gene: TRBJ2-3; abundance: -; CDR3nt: TGTGCCAGCAGCGGCGTGGGGTCAGCGGATACGCAGTATTTT; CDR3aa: CASSGVGSADTQYF
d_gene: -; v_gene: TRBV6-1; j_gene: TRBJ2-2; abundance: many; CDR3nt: TGTGCCAGCACCCTGACAGTAACCGGGGAGCTGTTTTTT; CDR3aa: CASTLTVTGELFF
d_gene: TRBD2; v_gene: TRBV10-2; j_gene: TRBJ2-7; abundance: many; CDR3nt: TGCGCCACAGCTAGCGGGATCTCCTACGAGCAGTACTTC; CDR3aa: CATASGISYEQYF
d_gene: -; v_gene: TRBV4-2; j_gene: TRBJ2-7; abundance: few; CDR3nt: TGTGCCAGCAGCCAAGCCGTCAGCTCCTACGAGCAGTACTTC; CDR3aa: CASSQAVSSYEQYF
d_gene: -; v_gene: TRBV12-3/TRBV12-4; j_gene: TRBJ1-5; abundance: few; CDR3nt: TGTGCCAGCAGTCCAGAGGATAGCAATCAGCCCCAGCATTTT; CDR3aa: CASSPEDSNQPQHF
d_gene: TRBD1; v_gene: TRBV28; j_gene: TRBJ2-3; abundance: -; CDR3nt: TGTGCCAGCAGTTTAGGGACAGGCCCAGATACGCAGTATTTT; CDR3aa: CASSLGTGPDTQYF
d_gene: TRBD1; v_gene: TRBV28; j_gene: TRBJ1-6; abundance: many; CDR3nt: TGTGCCAGCACGGAGCCAGGGGGCGGAGGAGTTCGACCCCTCCACTTT; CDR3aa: CASTEPGGGGVRPLHF